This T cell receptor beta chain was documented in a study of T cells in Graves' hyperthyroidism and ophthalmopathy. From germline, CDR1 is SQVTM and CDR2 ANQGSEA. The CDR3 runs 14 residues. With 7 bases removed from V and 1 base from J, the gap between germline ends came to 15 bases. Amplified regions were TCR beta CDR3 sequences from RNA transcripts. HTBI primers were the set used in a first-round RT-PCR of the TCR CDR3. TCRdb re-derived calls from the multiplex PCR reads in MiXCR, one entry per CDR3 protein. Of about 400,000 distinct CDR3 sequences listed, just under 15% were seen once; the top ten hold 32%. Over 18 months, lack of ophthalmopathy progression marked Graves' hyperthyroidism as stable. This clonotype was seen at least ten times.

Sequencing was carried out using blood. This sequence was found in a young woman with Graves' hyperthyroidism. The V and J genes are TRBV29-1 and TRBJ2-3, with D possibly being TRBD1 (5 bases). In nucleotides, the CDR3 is TGCAGCGCGCCGACAGCGATGGGCACAGATACGCAGTATTTT. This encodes CSAPTAMGTDTQYF.